The 16 T cell receptor beta chains below come from one sample, sequenced in a study of blood T cell repertoires in COVID-19. Clones were sequenced by immunoSEQ multiplex PCR, and TCRdb holds only the in-frame ones, with some missing. Here the sample spans about 140,000 clones, 80% to 90% being singletons. Sample: peripheral blood. These receptor sequences come from a man between 60 and 75 years old with active or convalescent COVID-19.

A few counts support this clone. This chain connects TRBV25-1 to TRBJ1-2, with D possibly TRBD1 on 5 matching bases. The CDR3 is 11 residues long. CDR1 is MGHDK and CDR2 is SYGVNS in the germline V gene. The ends were cut back, 8 bases at V and 9 bases at J, with 13 bases in the middle. The CDR3 spells CASGPRGCYTF. In DNA, the CDR3 is TGTGCCAGCGGGCCCCGGGGGTGCTACACCTTC.

The chain carries TRBV13 and TRBJ2-5, with D possibly matching TRBD2 (5 bases). CDR1 is PRHDT and CDR2 is FYEKMQ in the germline V gene (reference sequence). The V gene lost 5 bases and the J gene lost 1 base, with 20 bases spanning the gap. The CDR3 sequence is 17 residues long. The DNA of the CDR3 is TGTGCCAGCAGCCCCCGCGAGGGCCTACGTGCCCAAGAGACCCAGTACTTC. It codes for CASSPREGLRAQETQYF.

This clone was seen a few times. The CDR3 here is CAWSAGRLNTEAFF. CDR3 in DNA: TGTGCCTGGAGCGCGGGACGGCTGAACACTGAAGCTTTCTTT. The genes are TRBV30 and TRBJ1-1, with D possibly TRBD1 on 5 matching bases. Between the trimmed V and J ends, which lost 3 bases and 0 bases, there was a span of 11 bases. The CDR3 extends over 14 amino acids. Germline V gene data show CDR1 as GTSNPN and CDR2 as SVGIG (reference sequence).

The chain carries TRBV6-5 and TRBJ2-7, with 9 bases matching TRBD1. The CDR3 sequence is 14 residues long. With 7 bases clipped from V and 6 bases from J, the junction kept 10 bases outside the gene matches. Germline CDR1 MNHEY, CDR2 SVGAGI. The CDR3 reads CASKSKRTGVEQYF. The DNA for the CDR3 is TGTGCCAGCAAATCCAAAAGGACAGGGGTCGAGCAGTACTTC.

The chain couples TRBV4-3 to TRBJ1-1, with D possibly matching TRBD1 (5 bases). Germline values: CDR1 LGHNA, CDR2 YSLEER. Between the trimmed V and J ends, which lost 0 bases and 1 base, there was a span of 15 bases. This CDR3 has 17 amino acids. This chain's CDR3 is CASSQDHRDQGNTEAFF. CDR3 sequence (DNA): TGCGCCAGCAGCCAAGATCATAGGGATCAGGGGAACACTGAAGCTTTCTTT.

The genes are TRBV6-2 or TRBV6-3 and TRBJ1-2; a possible D gene is TRBD1 (5 bases). CDR3 length equals 14 residues. The germline V gene encodes CDR1 MNHEY and CDR2 SVGEGT. Trimming cost V 5 bases and J 2 bases, with 12 bases left between them. The CDR3 region has the DNA TGTGCCAGCAGTCAAGAGACAGCAAACTATGGCTACACCTTC. Its protein product is CASSQETANYGYTF.

This chain uses TRBV28 with TRBJ1-5; D not certain. CDR3 length equals 14 residues. The germline V gene encodes CDR1 MDHEN and CDR2 SYDVKM. Trimming took off 4 bases at V and 4 bases at J, with 11 bases between the two ends. The chain's CDR3 is CASSWTGGNQPQHF. CDR3 in DNA: TGTGCCAGCAGTTGGACCGGAGGAAATCAGCCCCAGCATTTT.

Worth noting for this clone: Other DNA sequences from this sample encode an identical CDR3 as well. The chain has TRBV7-2 and TRBJ2-2; TRBD1 matches 10 bases. Trimming removed 4 bases from V and 2 bases from J; junction bases left unmatched: 1. The CDR3 is 15 amino acids. The germline V gene encodes CDR1 SGHTA and CDR2 FQGNSA. CDR3 protein: CASSSTGGNTGELFF. CDR3 in DNA: TGTGCCAGCAGCTCGACAGGGGGCAACACCGGGGAGCTGTTTTTT.

This rearrangement joins TRBV4-1 to TRBJ1-5; 8 nucleotides line up with TRBD1. The germline V gene encodes CDR1 MGHRA and CDR2 YSYEKL. V lost 3 bases and J lost 0; bases outside the gene matches: 10. The CDR3 is made up of 18 amino acids. Here the CDR3 reads CASSHGTGGQYSNQPQHF. As DNA, the CDR3 is TGCGCCAGCAGCCACGGAACAGGGGGTCAATATAGCAATCAGCCCCAGCATTTT.

This chain links TRBV6-6 with TRBJ1-5, with 11 bases identical to TRBD1. Trimming cost V 7 bases and J 3 bases; bases outside gene matches: 8. Per the germline V gene, CDR1 is MNHNY and CDR2 is SVGAGI (reference sequence). The CDR3 spans 16 residues. The CDR3 reads CASNDSGQGVNQPQHF. As DNA, the CDR3 is TGTGCCAGCAACGACTCGGGACAGGGGGTCAATCAGCCCCAGCATTTT.

The chain uses TRBV9 and TRBJ2-3, with 10 positions matching TRBD2. This CDR3 contains 16 residues. Unmatched junction bases numbered 13, after V lost 4 bases and J lost 8 bases. Germline CDR1 is SGDLS and CDR2 is YYNGEE. The CDR3 reads CASSPLAGDHRGTQYF. The CDR3 DNA is TGTGCCAGCAGCCCTCTAGCGGGAGACCACCGCGGTACGCAGTATTTT.

This chain joins TRBV2 and TRBJ2-7, with 11 bases fitting TRBD2. The CDR3 loop spans 14 amino acids. J lost 3 bases, V lost 7 bases, and 5 bases had no gene match. Germline V gene lookup returns CDR1 SNHLY and CDR2 FYNNEI. This CDR3 is CASIRLAGNYEQYF. In DNA, the CDR3 is TGTGCCAGCATTAGACTAGCGGGAAACTACGAGCAGTACTTC.

J is TRBJ2-1 and V is TRBV12-3 or TRBV12-4, with TRBD1 identical over 7 bases. The CDR3 runs 13 residues. With V trimmed by 9 bases and J by 8 bases, 10 bases remained unmatched. The CDR3 DNA follows: TGTGCCAGTGAAAGGGGGCAGGGCCATGAGCAGTTCTTC. Translation: CASERGQGHEQFF.

The CDR3 protein is CASSFLPRAAGRWNEQYF. The CDR3 region has the DNA TGTGCCAGCAGCTTCCTACCTCGGGCGGCAGGGCGATGGAACGAGCAGTACTTC. The V gene is TRBV7-2, the J gene TRBJ2-7; perhaps TRBD1 as D (5 bases). The germline V and J ends were trimmed by 3 bases and 5 bases, with 26 bases remaining between them. The CDR3 length is 18 residues. From germline, CDR1 is SGHTA and CDR2 FQGNSA.

The V and J genes are TRBV28 and TRBJ1-1, with a weak D call TRBD1 (6 bases). This CDR3 has 13 amino acids. CDR1 and CDR2 (germline): MDHEN, SYDVKM. Trimming pared 4 bases from V and 5 bases from J, leaving 11 bases between. CDR3 region: CASSSRGRTEAFF. The CDR3 DNA sequence: TGTGCCAGCAGTTCCAGGGGAAGAACTGAAGCTTTCTTT.

The chain recombines TRBV6-5 with TRBJ1-1; no definite D call. V was shortened by 2 bases and J by 7 bases, with 5 bases between the two germline ends. Germline-derived CDR1 and CDR2 are MNHEY and SVGAGI. The CDR3 length is 11 residues. The CDR3 sequence is CASSYRGEAFF. CDR3 bases: TGTGCCAGCAGTTACCGGGGTGAAGCTTTCTTT.